Listed below are T cell receptor beta chains from one sample, sequenced in a study of T cell responses to AZD1222 COVID-19 vaccine. Profiled with immunoSEQ multiplex PCR; TCRdb holds only in-frame clones, not every one. Of around 150,000 clones listed, around four fifths were seen once; the top ten hold 4.1%. Sequencing used peripheral blood, obtained on day 0 of AZD1222 vaccination. These receptors originate from an adult in good health. The CDR3 runs from the conserved cysteine through the conserved F or W. The D gene is left open where the match is weak. Size tells how often a clone was seen (once, few, many) or the class of an expanded clone, and some rows leave it out.

D gene	J gene	V gene	clone size	CDR3 DNA	CDR3 protein
TRBD1	TRBJ2-7	TRBV28	NA	TGTGCCAGCAAGGGGACAGGGAGCTTATTGGGGGAGCAGTACTTC	CASKGTGSLLGEQYF
NA	TRBJ1-5	TRBV19	NA	TGTGCCAGTAAACGGCAGAGCGATCAGCCCCAGCATTTT	CASKRQSDQPQHF
NA	TRBJ2-2	TRBV6-5	few	TGTGCCAGCAGTTACCCCCCAGGGGCCACCGGGGAGCTGTTTTTT	CASSYPPGATGELFF
TRBD1	TRBJ1-2	TRBV28	NA	TGTGCCAGCAGTTCAAACAGGGGTCATGGCTACACCTTC	CASSSNRGHGYTF
NA	TRBJ2-7	TRBV28	once	TGTGCCAGCAGTTTATCAGGTGGCGAGCAGTACTTC	CASSLSGGEQYF
NA	TRBJ1-2	TRBV29-1	NA	TGCAGCGTTCTAAAACCTTGGACAGAGGGCTACACCTTC	CSVLKPWTEGYTF
TRBD1	TRBJ1-1	TRBV2	NA	TGTGCCAGCCGGCGCGGGGACAGGGACACTGAAGCTTTCTTT	CASRRGDRDTEAFF
NA	TRBJ2-7	TRBV6-6	NA	TGTGCCAGCAGTGCCACGGGGACCTCCTACGAGCAGTACTTC	CASSATGTSYEQYF
TRBD1	TRBJ2-7	TRBV7-9	NA	TGTGCCAGCAGCCTGAGACAGGGTGTTGCAATATTCCACGAGCAGTACTTC	CASSLRQGVAIFHEQYF
TRBD1	TRBJ2-7	TRBV2	NA	TGTGCCAGCAGTTCCGGGACAGGGGACCTGCCATGGCTCGAGCAGTACTTC	CASSSGTGDLPWLEQYF
NA	TRBJ2-3	TRBV7-2	NA	TGTGCCGGGGCAGGGGCCCGCACAGATACGCAGTATTTT	CAGAGARTDTQYF
TRBD1	TRBJ2-3	TRBV6-5	NA	TGTGCCAGCAGGGGACAGGGGGCCACAGATACGCAGTATTTT	CASRGQGATDTQYF
NA	TRBJ1-5	TRBV7-2	NA	TGTGCCAGCAGCTTAGATGGGGCGGGGATCAATCAGCCCCAGCATTTT	CASSLDGAGINQPQHF
NA	TRBJ1-1	TRBV27	NA	TGTGCCAGCAGTTTAGGGGCCCCGAACACTGAAGCTTTCTTT	CASSLGAPNTEAFF
NA	TRBJ2-7	TRBV6-5	few	TGTGCCAGCAGTTACTACGGTGAGCAGTACTTC	CASSYYGEQYF
NA	TRBJ1-4	TRBV5-1	NA	TGCGCCAGCAGCCATAGGGGGTTAGTAGGGGAAGGACTGTTTTTT	CASSHRGLVGEGLFF
TRBD1	TRBJ2-7	TRBV27	NA	TGTGCCACTCAACGGGACAGGATCTCCTACGAGCAGTACTTC	CATQRDRISYEQYF
TRBD2	TRBJ2-2	TRBV30	NA	TGTGCCTGGAGTCCATCTTCGGGACTAGCGGGGGCCCCCACCGGGGAGCTGTTTTTT	CAWSPSSGLAGAPTGELFF
TRBD2	TRBJ2-7	TRBV2	NA	TGTGCCAGCAGGGGGGAGGGAAACGAGCAGTACTTC	CASRGEGNEQYF
TRBD1	TRBJ1-1	TRBV19	NA	TGTGCCAGTACCCGGGACAGATTGAACACTGAAGCTTTCTTT	CASTRDRLNTEAFF
TRBD1	TRBJ1-2	TRBV28	NA	TGTGCCAGCAGTTTAGTCGGACAGGGTGATAATGGCTACACCTTC	CASSLVGQGDNGYTF
TRBD1	TRBJ1-2	TRBV27	NA	TGTGCCAGCACTGACAGGGGGCATAGTGGCTACACCTTC	CASTDRGHSGYTF